Listed below are T cell receptor beta chains from one sample, sequenced in a study of T cell repertoires in cytomegalovirus infection. TCRdb re-called the reads through MiXCR, storing one row per CDR3 protein. The profile shows fewer than 550,000 distinct CDR3 sequences, approximately 15% of them singletons. Sequencing was done on a sample of CD8+ T cells from PBMCs. The receptors derive from a human donor in good health (CMV status not recorded). Some clones in this sample may be carry-over from other donors' samples. Each CDR3 is given with its conserved first and last residue. Fields, in order: D gene, J gene, V gene, clone size, CDR3 DNA, CDR3 protein. The D gene is left open where the match is weak. Clone size is given for some rows only: seen once, a few or many times, or a class if the clone is expanded.

D gene: TRBD1
J gene: TRBJ2-1
V gene: TRBV28
clone size: many
CDR3 DNA: TGTGCCAGCAGTTTCTACAGGGGGGTGAGGTCCTACAATGAGCAGTTCTTC
CDR3 protein: CASSFYRGVRSYNEQFF

D gene: -
J gene: TRBJ1-1
V gene: TRBV3-1
clone size: few
CDR3 DNA: TGTGCCACTAGACCGGGGCCGAACACTGAAGCTTTCTTT
CDR3 protein: CATRPGPNTEAFF

D gene: TRBD2
J gene: TRBJ2-1
V gene: TRBV19
clone size: -
CDR3 DNA: TGTGCCAGTAGTATAGGAGGACTAGGGGTGAATGAGCAGTTCTTC
CDR3 protein: CASSIGGLGVNEQFF

D gene: TRBD2
J gene: TRBJ2-7
V gene: TRBV5-4
clone size: once
CDR3 DNA: TGTGTCAGCAGCTTGATGGGGGGGAGCGGGGTCGAGCAGTACTTC
CDR3 protein: CVSSLMGGSGVEQYF

D gene: TRBD2
J gene: TRBJ2-7
V gene: TRBV10-2
clone size: many
CDR3 DNA: TGCGCCAGTGGGACTAGCGGAGACTACGAGCAGTACTTC
CDR3 protein: CASGTSGDYEQYF

D gene: TRBD1
J gene: TRBJ1-2
V gene: TRBV25-1
clone size: many
CDR3 DNA: TGTGCCAGCAGTGGGCTCCGGGACAGCGCTAACTATGGCTACACCTTC
CDR3 protein: CASSGLRDSANYGYTF

D gene: TRBD2
J gene: TRBJ2-1
V gene: TRBV5-1
clone size: few
CDR3 DNA: TGCGCCAGCAGCTTGGTAGGTAGCGGGAGCCCTAGGGATGAGCAGTTCTTC
CDR3 protein: CASSLVGSGSPRDEQFF

D gene: -
J gene: TRBJ1-1
V gene: TRBV30
clone size: -
CDR3 DNA: TGTGCCTGGAGTGTACTCATCGGGGGCACTGAAGCTTTCTTT
CDR3 protein: CAWSVLIGGTEAFF

D gene: -
J gene: TRBJ1-4
V gene: TRBV7-8
clone size: many
CDR3 DNA: TGTGCCAGCAGCTTAAGGTCGGAGGCGGCAACTAATGAAAAACTGTTTTTT
CDR3 protein: CASSLRSEAATNEKLFF

D gene: -
J gene: TRBJ2-2
V gene: TRBV12-3/TRBV12-4
clone size: -
CDR3 DNA: TGTGCCAGCGACTGGCGGGAAAGGGGCGGGGAGCTGTTTTTT
CDR3 protein: CASDWRERGGELFF

D gene: TRBD1
J gene: TRBJ2-7
V gene: TRBV7-9
clone size: many
CDR3 DNA: TGTGCCAGCAGCGACCCGACAGGGCCCACCTACGAGCAGTACTTC
CDR3 protein: CASSDPTGPTYEQYF

D gene: TRBD1
J gene: TRBJ1-5
V gene: TRBV15
clone size: few
CDR3 DNA: TGTGCCACCAGCCAGGACAGGGGTTTAGGTCAGCCCCAGCATTTT
CDR3 protein: CATSQDRGLGQPQHF

D gene: -
J gene: TRBJ1-2
V gene: TRBV24-1
clone size: many
CDR3 DNA: TGTGCCACCAGTGATTCCTCTGGAACTCAAAGGGACTACACCTTC
CDR3 protein: CATSDSSGTQRDYTF

D gene: -
J gene: TRBJ2-7
V gene: TRBV7-9
clone size: many
CDR3 DNA: TGTGCCAGCAGCCCCCTGTTAGGGACGGACTACGAGCAGTACTTC
CDR3 protein: CASSPLLGTDYEQYF

D gene: TRBD1
J gene: TRBJ2-1
V gene: TRBV3-1
clone size: -
CDR3 DNA: TGTGCCAGCAGCCAAGATAGACAGGGACCCTACAATGAGCAGTTCTTC
CDR3 protein: CASSQDRQGPYNEQFF

D gene: -
J gene: TRBJ1-2
V gene: TRBV4-1
clone size: many
CDR3 DNA: TGCGCCAGCAGCCAAGAGTGGCAGGCTCTCTATGGCTACACCTTC
CDR3 protein: CASSQEWQALYGYTF

D gene: TRBD2
J gene: TRBJ2-3
V gene: TRBV28
clone size: -
CDR3 DNA: TGTGCCACCGGCTCCGGGACTAGCGGGAGGGCGCGAGATACGCAGTATTTT
CDR3 protein: CATGSGTSGRARDTQYF

D gene: TRBD2
J gene: TRBJ2-1
V gene: TRBV28
clone size: few
CDR3 DNA: TGTGCCAGCAGTCCGGGACTAGCGGGACTCGATGAGCAGTTCTTC
CDR3 protein: CASSPGLAGLDEQFF

D gene: -
J gene: TRBJ2-1
V gene: TRBV24-1
clone size: few
CDR3 DNA: TGTGCCACCGGGGCAGGGGCGAATGAGCAGTTCTTC
CDR3 protein: CATGAGANEQFF

D gene: -
J gene: TRBJ1-1
V gene: TRBV6-4
clone size: many
CDR3 DNA: TGTGCCAGCAGTGTCCCCTCCCGTACCGACACTGAAGCTTTCTTT
CDR3 protein: CASSVPSRTDTEAFF

D gene: -
J gene: TRBJ2-2
V gene: TRBV2
clone size: few
CDR3 DNA: TGTGCCAGGTCGGGGGCCCTGGAAGGGAACACCGGGGAGCTGTTTTTT
CDR3 protein: CARSGALEGNTGELFF

D gene: TRBD2
J gene: TRBJ2-7
V gene: TRBV28
clone size: few
CDR3 DNA: TGTGCCAGCAGTTTCGGTAATAGCGGGATGGACGAGCAGTACTTC
CDR3 protein: CASSFGNSGMDEQYF

D gene: TRBD1
J gene: TRBJ2-7
V gene: TRBV2
clone size: many
CDR3 DNA: TGTGCCAGCAGGGACAGGGGGCTTTCCTACGAGCAGTACTTC
CDR3 protein: CASRDRGLSYEQYF

D gene: TRBD2
J gene: TRBJ2-1
V gene: TRBV15
clone size: -
CDR3 DNA: TGTGCCACCAGCAGTCCGTTAGCGGGGGTGGATGAGCAGTTCTTC
CDR3 protein: CATSSPLAGVDEQFF

D gene: -
J gene: TRBJ2-2
V gene: TRBV20-1
clone size: few
CDR3 DNA: TGCAGTGCTAGAGATGTGAAGCGGACCGGGGAGCTGTTTTTT
CDR3 protein: CSARDVKRTGELFF